The clone carrying this T cell receptor beta chain was seen at least ten times. The antigen remains unidentified. Using its own MiXCR run on the 5' RACE reads, TCRdb lists one record per CDR3 protein. The sample shows tens of thousands of distinct CDR3 sequences, around 4.7% of them seen only once. This entry comes from a study of neurological immune-mediated disorders. Study-wide points: HTLV-1-associated myelopathy had the most TCR clonal expansion, whereas multiple sclerosis had the least (lower than in healthy controls). Private repertoires in all groups were suggested by the absence of shared CDR3 amino acid sequences among expanded clones across subjects.

The sample's time point: longitudinal time-point 3. This CDR3 comprises 13 residues. The germline V gene encodes CDR1 DFQATT and CDR2 SNEGSKA (reference sequence). This clonotype was obtained from a woman aged 55 to 70 with multiple sclerosis. The J gene is TRBJ1-2, the V gene TRBV20-1; unclear D gene. Material for sequencing was PBMCs. This CDR3 reads CRASSGIFDGYTF. The CDR3 DNA is TGCAGAGCGAGTTCCGGGATATTCGATGGCTACACCTTC.